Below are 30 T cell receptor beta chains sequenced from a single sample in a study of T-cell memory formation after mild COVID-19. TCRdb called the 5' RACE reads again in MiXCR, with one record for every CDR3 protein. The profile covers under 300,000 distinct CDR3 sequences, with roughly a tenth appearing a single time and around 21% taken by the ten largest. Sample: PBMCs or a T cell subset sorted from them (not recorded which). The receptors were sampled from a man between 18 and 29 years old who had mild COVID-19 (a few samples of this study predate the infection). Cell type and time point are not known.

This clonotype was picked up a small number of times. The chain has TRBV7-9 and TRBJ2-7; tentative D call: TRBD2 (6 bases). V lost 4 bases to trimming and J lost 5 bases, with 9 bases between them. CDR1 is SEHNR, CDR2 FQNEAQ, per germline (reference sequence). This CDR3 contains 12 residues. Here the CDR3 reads CASSWVADEQYF. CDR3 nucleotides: TGTGCCAGCAGCTGGGTAGCGGACGAGCAGTACTTC.

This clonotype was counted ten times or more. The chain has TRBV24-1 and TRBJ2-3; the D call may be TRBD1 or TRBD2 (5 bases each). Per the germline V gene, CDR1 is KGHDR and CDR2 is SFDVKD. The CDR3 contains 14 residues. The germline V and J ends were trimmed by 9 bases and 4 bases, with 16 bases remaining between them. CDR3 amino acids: CATARDPSPDTQYF. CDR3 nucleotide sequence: TGTGCCACCGCTCGGGACCCTTCACCAGATACGCAGTATTTT.

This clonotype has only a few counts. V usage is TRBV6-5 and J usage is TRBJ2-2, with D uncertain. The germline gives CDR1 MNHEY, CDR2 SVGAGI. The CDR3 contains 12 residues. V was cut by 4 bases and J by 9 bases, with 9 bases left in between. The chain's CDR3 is CASSSSARELFF. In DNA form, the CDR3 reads TGTGCCAGCAGTTCCTCCGCCCGGGAGCTGTTTTTT.

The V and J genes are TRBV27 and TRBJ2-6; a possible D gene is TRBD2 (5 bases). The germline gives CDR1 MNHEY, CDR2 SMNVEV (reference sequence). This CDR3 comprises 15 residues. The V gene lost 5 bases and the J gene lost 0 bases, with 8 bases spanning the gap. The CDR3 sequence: CASSPDFSGANVLTF. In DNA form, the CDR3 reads TGTGCCAGCAGTCCGGACTTCTCTGGGGCCAACGTCCTGACTTTC.

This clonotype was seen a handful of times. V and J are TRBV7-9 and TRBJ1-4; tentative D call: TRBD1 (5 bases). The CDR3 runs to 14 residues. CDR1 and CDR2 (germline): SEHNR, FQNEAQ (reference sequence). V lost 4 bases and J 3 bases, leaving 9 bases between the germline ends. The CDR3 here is CASSWGTANEKLFF. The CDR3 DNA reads TGTGCCAGCAGCTGGGGGACTGCTAATGAAAAACTGTTTTTT.

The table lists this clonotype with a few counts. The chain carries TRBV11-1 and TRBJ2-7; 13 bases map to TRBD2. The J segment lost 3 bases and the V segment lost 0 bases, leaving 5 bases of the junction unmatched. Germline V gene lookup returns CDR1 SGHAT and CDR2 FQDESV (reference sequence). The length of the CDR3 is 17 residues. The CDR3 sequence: CASSLAGGLAGIYEQYF. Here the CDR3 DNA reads TGTGCCAGCAGCTTAGCGGGGGGACTAGCGGGGATCTACGAGCAGTACTTC.

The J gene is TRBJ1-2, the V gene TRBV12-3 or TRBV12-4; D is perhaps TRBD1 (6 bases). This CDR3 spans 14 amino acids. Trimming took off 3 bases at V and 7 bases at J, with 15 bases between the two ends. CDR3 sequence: CASSFHDRLAGYTF. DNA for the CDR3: TGTGCCAGCAGTTTCCACGACAGGTTGGCTGGCTACACCTTC.

CDR3 sequence: CASSLEQGRGELFF. In DNA, the CDR3 is TGTGCCAGCAGCTTAGAGCAGGGGCGCGGGGAGCTGTTTTTT. The gene calls are TRBV7-2 and TRBJ2-2; possibly TRBD1 for D (6 bases). V was clipped by 1 base and J by 7 bases, with 10 bases between them. CDR1 and CDR2 from the germline V gene are SGHTA and FQGNSA. This CDR3 region has 14 residues.

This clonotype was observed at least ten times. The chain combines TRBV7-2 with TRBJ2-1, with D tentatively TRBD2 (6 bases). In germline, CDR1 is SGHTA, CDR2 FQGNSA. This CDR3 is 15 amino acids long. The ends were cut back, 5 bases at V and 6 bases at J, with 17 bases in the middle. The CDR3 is CASSPPGDLANEQFF. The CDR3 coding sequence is TGTGCCAGCAGCCCCCCGGGGGATTTGGCCAATGAGCAGTTCTTC.

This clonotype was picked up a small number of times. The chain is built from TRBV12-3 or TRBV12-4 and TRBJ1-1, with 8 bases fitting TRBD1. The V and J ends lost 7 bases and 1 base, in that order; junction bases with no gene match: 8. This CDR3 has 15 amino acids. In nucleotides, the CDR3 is TGTGCCAGCACCGATTCCGGGACAGGGAACACTGAAGCTTTCTTT. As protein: CASTDSGTGNTEAFF.

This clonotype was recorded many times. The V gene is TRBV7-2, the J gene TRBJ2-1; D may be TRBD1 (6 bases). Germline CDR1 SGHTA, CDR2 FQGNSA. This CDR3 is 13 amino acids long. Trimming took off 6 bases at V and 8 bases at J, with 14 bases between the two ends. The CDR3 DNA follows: TGTGCCAGCAGTTCACAGGGATCCGATGAGCAGTTCTTC. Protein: CASSSQGSDEQFF. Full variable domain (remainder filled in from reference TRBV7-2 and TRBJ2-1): GAGVSQSPSNKVTEKGKDVELRCDPISGHTALYWYRQSLGQGLEFLIYFQGNSAPDKSGLPSDRFSAERTGGSVSTLTIQRTQQEDSAVYLCASSSQGSDEQFFGPGTRLTVL.

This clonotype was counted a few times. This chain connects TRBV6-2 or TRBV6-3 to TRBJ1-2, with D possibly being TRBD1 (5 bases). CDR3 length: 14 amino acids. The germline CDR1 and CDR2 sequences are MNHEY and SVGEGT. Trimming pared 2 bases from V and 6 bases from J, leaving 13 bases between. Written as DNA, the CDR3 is TGTGCCAGCAGTTACCCACGGCAGGGCCATGGCTACACCTTC. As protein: CASSYPRQGHGYTF.

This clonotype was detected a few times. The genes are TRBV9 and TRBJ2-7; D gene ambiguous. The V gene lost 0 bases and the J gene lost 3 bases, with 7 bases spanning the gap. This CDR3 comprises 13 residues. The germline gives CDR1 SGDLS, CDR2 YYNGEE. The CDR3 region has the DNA TGTGCCAGCAGCGTAGGGCAGGACTACGAGCAGTACTTC. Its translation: CASSVGQDYEQYF.

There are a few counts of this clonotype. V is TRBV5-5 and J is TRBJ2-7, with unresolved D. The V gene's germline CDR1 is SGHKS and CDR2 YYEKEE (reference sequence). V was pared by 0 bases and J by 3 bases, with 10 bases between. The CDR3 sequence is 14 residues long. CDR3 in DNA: TGTGCCAGCAGCTTGGGGCAGAGAGACTACGAGCAGTACTTC. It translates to CASSLGQRDYEQYF.

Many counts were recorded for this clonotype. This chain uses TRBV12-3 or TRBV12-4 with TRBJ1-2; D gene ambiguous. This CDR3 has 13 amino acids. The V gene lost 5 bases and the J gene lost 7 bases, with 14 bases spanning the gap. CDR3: CASSGVQAAGYTF. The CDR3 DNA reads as TGTGCCAGCAGTGGGGTCCAGGCAGCTGGCTACACCTTC.

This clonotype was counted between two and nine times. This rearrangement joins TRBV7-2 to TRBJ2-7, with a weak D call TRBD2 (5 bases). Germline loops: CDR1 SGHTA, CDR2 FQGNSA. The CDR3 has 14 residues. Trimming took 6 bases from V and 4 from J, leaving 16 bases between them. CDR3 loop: CASSLDGGHYEQYV. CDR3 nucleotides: TGTGCCAGCAGTTTGGACGGAGGCCATTACGAGCAGTACGTC.

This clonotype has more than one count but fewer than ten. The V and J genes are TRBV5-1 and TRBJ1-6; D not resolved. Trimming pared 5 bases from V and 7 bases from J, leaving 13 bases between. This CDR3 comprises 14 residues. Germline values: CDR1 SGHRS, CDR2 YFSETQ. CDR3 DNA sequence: TGCGCCAGCAGGGGCTGGGCAGGAAATTCACCCCTCCACTTT. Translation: CASRGWAGNSPLHF. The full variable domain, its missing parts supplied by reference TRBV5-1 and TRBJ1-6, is KAGVTQTPRYLIKTRGQQVTLSCSPISGHRSVSWYQQTPGQGLQFLFEYFSETQRNKGNFPGRFSGRQFSNSRSEMNVSTLELGDSALYLCASRGWAGNSPLHFGNGTRLTVT.

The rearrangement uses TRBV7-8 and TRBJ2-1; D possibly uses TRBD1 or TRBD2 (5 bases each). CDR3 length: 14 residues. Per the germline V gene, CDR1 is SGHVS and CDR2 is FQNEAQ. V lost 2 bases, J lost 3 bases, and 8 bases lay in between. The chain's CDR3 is CASSLRGVYNEQFF. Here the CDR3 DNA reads TGTGCCAGCAGCTTACGAGGGGTCTACAATGAGCAGTTCTTC.

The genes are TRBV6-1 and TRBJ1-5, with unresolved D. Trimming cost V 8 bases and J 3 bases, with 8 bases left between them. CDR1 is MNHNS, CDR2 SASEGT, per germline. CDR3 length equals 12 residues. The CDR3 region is CASSWYNQPQHF. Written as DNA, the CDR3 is TGTGCCAGCTCGTGGTACAATCAGCCCCAGCATTTT.

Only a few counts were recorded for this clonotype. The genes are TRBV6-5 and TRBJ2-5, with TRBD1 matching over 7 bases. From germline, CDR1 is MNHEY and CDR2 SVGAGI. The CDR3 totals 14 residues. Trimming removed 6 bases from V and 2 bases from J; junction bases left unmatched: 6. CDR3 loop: CASRRGTAQETQYF. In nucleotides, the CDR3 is TGTGCCAGCAGACGAGGGACAGCTCAAGAGACCCAGTACTTC.

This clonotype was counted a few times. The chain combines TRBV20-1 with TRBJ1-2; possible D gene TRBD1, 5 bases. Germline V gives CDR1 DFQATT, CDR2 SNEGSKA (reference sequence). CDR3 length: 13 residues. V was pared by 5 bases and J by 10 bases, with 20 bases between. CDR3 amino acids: CSARLGTAPVYTF. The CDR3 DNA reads TGCAGTGCTCGACTGGGGACGGCTCCTGTCTACACCTTC.

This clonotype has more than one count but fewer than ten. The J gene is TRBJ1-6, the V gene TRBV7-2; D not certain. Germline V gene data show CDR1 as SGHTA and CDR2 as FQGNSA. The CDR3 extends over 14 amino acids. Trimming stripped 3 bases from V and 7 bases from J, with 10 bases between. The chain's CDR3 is CASSFLGLNSPLHF. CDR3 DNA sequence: TGTGCCAGCAGCTTTCTGGGCTTGAATTCACCCCTCCACTTT.

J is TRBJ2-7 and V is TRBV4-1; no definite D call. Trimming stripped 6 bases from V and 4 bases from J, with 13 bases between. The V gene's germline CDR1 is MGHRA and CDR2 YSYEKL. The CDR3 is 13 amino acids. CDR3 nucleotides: TGCGCCAGCAGGCACCTGGGCGAGTACGAGCAGTACTTC. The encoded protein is CASRHLGEYEQYF.

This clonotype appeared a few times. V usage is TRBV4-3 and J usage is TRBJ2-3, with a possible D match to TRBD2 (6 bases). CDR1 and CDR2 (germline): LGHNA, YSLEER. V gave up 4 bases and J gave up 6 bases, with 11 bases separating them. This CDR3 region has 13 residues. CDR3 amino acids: CASSLGRGDTQYF. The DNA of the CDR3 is TGCGCCAGCAGCCTAGGACGGGGGGATACGCAGTATTTT.

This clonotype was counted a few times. The CDR3 DNA is TGCGCCAGCAGCCGCGGTGGTAGCAGCAATGAGCAGTTCTTC. As protein: CASSRGGSSNEQFF. The chain recombines TRBV5-1 with TRBJ2-1, with unresolved D. Germline V gives CDR1 SGHRS, CDR2 YFSETQ. This CDR3 region has 14 residues. V was pared by 4 bases and J by 6 bases, with 14 bases between. Full variable domain (remainder filled in from reference TRBV5-1 and TRBJ2-1): KAGVTQTPRYLIKTRGQQVTLSCSPISGHRSVSWYQQTPGQGLQFLFEYFSETQRNKGNFPGRFSGRQFSNSRSEMNVSTLELGDSALYLCASSRGGSSNEQFFGPGTRLTVL.

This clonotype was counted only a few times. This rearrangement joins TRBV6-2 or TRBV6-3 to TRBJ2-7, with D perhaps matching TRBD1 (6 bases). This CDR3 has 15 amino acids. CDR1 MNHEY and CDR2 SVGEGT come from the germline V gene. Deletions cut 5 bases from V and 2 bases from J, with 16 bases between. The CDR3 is CASSVQGFRPYEQYF. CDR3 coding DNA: TGTGCCAGCAGTGTACAGGGATTTCGGCCCTACGAGCAGTACTTC.

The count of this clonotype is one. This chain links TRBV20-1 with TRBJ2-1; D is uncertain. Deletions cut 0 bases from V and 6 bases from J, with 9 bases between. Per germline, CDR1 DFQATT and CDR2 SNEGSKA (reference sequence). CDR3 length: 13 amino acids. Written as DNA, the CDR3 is TGCAGTGCTAGAGAGGGCCTCCGCAATGAGCAGTTCTTC. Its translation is CSAREGLRNEQFF.

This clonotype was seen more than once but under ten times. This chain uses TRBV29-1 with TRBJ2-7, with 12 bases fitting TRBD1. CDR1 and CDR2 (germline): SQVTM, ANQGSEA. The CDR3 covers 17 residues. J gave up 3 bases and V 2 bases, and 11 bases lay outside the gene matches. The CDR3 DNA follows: TGCAGCGTTGAATTAACGGGACAGGGGGCTTTCGACTACGAGCAGTACTTC. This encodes CSVELTGQGAFDYEQYF.

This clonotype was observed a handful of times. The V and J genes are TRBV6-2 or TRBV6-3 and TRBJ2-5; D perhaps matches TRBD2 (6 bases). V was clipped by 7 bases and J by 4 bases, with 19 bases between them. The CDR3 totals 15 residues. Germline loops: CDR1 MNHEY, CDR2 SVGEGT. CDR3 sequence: CASIGAGLPGETQYF. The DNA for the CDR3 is TGTGCCAGCATCGGGGCGGGGCTCCCTGGAGAGACCCAGTACTTC.

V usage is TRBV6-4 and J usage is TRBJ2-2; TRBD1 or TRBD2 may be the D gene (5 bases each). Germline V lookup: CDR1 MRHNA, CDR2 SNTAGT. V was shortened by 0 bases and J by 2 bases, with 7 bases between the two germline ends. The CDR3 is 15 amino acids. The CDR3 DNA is TGTGCCAGCAGTGACTCGGGGGACAACACCGGGGAGCTGTTTTTT. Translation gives CASSDSGDNTGELFF.